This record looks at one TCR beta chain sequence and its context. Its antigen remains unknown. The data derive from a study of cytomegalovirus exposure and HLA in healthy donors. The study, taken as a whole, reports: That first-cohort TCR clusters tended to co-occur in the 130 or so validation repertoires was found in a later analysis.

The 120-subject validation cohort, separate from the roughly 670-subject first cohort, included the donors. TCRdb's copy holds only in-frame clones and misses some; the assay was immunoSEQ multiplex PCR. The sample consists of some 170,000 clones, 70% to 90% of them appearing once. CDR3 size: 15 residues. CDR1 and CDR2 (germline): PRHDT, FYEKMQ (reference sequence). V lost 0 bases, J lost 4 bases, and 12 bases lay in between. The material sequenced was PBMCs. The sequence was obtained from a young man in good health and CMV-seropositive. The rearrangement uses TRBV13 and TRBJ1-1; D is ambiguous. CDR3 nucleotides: TGTGCCAGCAGCTTAGGTATCGGAGTCTCCACTGAAGCTTTCTTT. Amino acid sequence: CASSLGIGVSTEAFF.